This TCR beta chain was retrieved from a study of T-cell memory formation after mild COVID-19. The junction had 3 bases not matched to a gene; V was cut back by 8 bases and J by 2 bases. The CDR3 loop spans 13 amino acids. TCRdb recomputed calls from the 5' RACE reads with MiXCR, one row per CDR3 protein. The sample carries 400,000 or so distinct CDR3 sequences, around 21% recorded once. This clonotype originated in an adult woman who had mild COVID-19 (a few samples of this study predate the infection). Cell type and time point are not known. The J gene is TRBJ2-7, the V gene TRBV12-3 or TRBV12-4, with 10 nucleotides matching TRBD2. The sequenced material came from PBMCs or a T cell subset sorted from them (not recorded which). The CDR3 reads CASAGLATYEQYF. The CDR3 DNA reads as TGTGCCAGCGCGGGACTAGCGACCTACGAGCAGTACTTC.